The 15 T cell receptor beta chains listed next were all sequenced from one sample in a study of T cell responses to AZD1222 COVID-19 vaccine. Sequencing used immunoSEQ multiplex PCR; TCRdb keeps in-frame clones, though not all of them. The sample has 150,000 to 200,000 clones, 90% seen once. Specimen: peripheral blood, collected on day 0 of AZD1222 vaccination. The receptors here all came from an adult in good health.

This chain links TRBV28 with TRBJ2-6; D gene uncertain. Germline V gives CDR1 MDHEN, CDR2 SYDVKM. The CDR3 runs to 16 residues. Trimming took 4 bases from V and 0 from J, leaving 10 bases between them. The DNA of the CDR3 is TGTGCCAGCAGTTCCTGGACGGACTCTGGGGCCAACGTCCTGACTTTC. As protein: CASSSWTDSGANVLTF. Based on the CDR3 plus reference TRBV28 and TRBJ2-6, the full variable domain is DVKVTQSSRYLVKRTGEKVFLECVQDMDHENMFWYRQDPGLGLRLIYFSYDVKMKEKGDIPEGYSVSREKKERFSLILESASTNQTSMYLCASSSWTDSGANVLTFGAGSRLTVL.

V is TRBV29-1 and J is TRBJ1-5; D not resolved. CDR1 is SQVTM and CDR2 is ANQGSEA in the germline V gene. The V gene lost 7 bases and the J gene lost 5 bases, with 12 bases spanning the gap. This CDR3 comprises 12 residues. The CDR3 sequence is CSASAGDQPQHF. CDR3 sequence (DNA): TGCAGCGCCTCCGCAGGCGATCAGCCCCAGCATTTT. The complete variable domain, with remaining parts taken from reference TRBV29-1 and TRBJ1-5, reads SAVISQKPSRDICQRGTSLTIQCQVDSQVTMMFWYRQQPGQSLTLIATANQGSEATYESGFVIDKFPISRPNLTFSTLTVSNMSPEDSSIYLCSASAGDQPQHFGDGTRLSIL.

The genes are TRBV14 and TRBJ1-2; a possible D gene is TRBD1 (5 bases). Germline values: CDR1 SGHDN, CDR2 FVKESK. The CDR3 runs 16 residues. Trimming left V 3 bases short and J 0 bases short, with 14 bases between. This chain's CDR3 is CASSHRALGANYGYTF. The DNA for the CDR3 is TGTGCCAGCAGCCATAGGGCTTTGGGGGCTAACTATGGCTACACCTTC.

The chain is built from TRBV4-1 and TRBJ1-1; a weak D match, TRBD1 (6 bases). Per germline, CDR1 MGHRA and CDR2 YSYEKL. This CDR3 contains 14 residues. V was cut by 4 bases and J by 5 bases, with 14 bases left in between. The DNA for the CDR3 is TGCGCCAGCAGCCCAGGGGCCGGGGGAACTGAAGCTTTCTTT. It yields the protein CASSPGAGGTEAFF.

The rearrangement uses TRBV24-1 and TRBJ1-1, with D perhaps TRBD1 (6 bases). The V gene lost 6 bases and the J gene lost 3 bases, with 10 bases spanning the gap. Germline-derived CDR1 and CDR2 are KGHDR and SFDVKD. The CDR3 runs to 13 residues. The CDR3 region has the DNA TGTGCCACCAGTCGGGGGCAAGACACTGAAGCTTTCTTT. Translating gives CATSRGQDTEAFF.

The chain employs TRBV5-1 and TRBJ1-3; 9 nucleotides match TRBD1. The CDR3 sequence is 17 residues long. With V trimmed by 4 bases and J by 4 bases, 12 bases remained unmatched. The germline CDR1 and CDR2 sequences are SGHRS and YFSETQ. CDR3 amino acids: CASSPQWRTGVGNTIYF. CDR3 DNA sequence: TGCGCCAGCAGCCCCCAATGGAGGACAGGGGTCGGAAACACCATATATTTT.

The chain carries TRBV28 and TRBJ2-7; TRBD1 aligns across 7 bases. Trimming at V came to 4 bases and at J to 2 bases, leaving 2 bases not matched to a gene. The germline V gene encodes CDR1 MDHEN and CDR2 SYDVKM. The length of the CDR3 is 13 residues. CDR3 region: CASSSTGTYEQYF. The CDR3 DNA reads as TGTGCCAGCAGTTCGACAGGGACCTACGAGCAGTACTTC.

The rearrangement uses TRBV20-1 and TRBJ1-2; D is perhaps TRBD1 (5 bases). This CDR3 spans 11 amino acids. Germline V CDR1 and CDR2: DFQATT, SNEGSKA (reference sequence). Here the CDR3 DNA reads TGCACGGGGCAGTATAACTATGGCTACACCTTC. Amino acid sequence: CTGQYNYGYTF.

The chain has TRBV24-1 and TRBJ1-1, with D possibly matching TRBD1 (5 bases). Germline assignment: CDR1 KGHDR and CDR2 SFDVKD. CDR3 length: 14 residues. V was pared by 9 bases and J by 0 bases, with 13 bases between. CDR3 in DNA: TGTGCCACCCAGACGGGACCGATGAACACTGAAGCTTTCTTT. Its translation: CATQTGPMNTEAFF.

The V gene is TRBV14, the J gene TRBJ1-2; D is unresolved. The CDR3 contains 12 residues. Trimming stripped 1 base from V and 11 bases from J, with 11 bases between. Looked up from germline, CDR1 is SGHDN and CDR2 is FVKESK. The DNA of the CDR3 is TGTGCCAGCAGCCAAGGTCTCCGACCTTACACCTTC. Protein: CASSQGLRPYTF.

The chain has TRBV10-3 and TRBJ1-2; 11 bases map to TRBD1. V lost 7 bases to trimming and J lost 4 bases; unmatched junction nucleotides: 5. The CDR3 contains 14 residues. The germline V gene has CDR1 ENHRY and CDR2 SYGVKD. CDR3 region: CAINWDRGSYGYTF. CDR3 bases: TGTGCCATCAACTGGGACAGGGGGAGCTATGGCTACACCTTC.

The chain is built from TRBV5-1 and TRBJ1-2, with D possibly being TRBD1 (5 bases). From germline, CDR1 is SGHRS and CDR2 YFSETQ. V lost 0 bases to trimming and J lost 2 bases, with 14 bases between them. The CDR3 is made up of 16 amino acids. CDR3 nucleotides: TGCGCCAGCAGCTTGGAGGACATTGCAGGGAACTATGGCTACACCTTC. Translation: CASSLEDIAGNYGYTF.

This clone occurred once. This chain connects TRBV2 to TRBJ2-5; D is uncertain. CDR1 is SNHLY, CDR2 FYNNEI, per germline. V was cut by 4 bases and J by 7 bases, with 28 bases left in between. The CDR3 runs 18 residues. CDR3 protein: CASSVGLGRVEAYSTQYF. CDR3 nucleotides: TGTGCCAGCAGTGTGGGTTTAGGTCGTGTTGAGGCGTATTCGACCCAGTACTTC.

The V gene is TRBV5-1, the J gene TRBJ1-4; the D gene is possibly TRBD1 (6 bases). Germline CDR1 SGHRS, CDR2 YFSETQ. CDR3 length: 13 amino acids. The V and J ends lost 4 bases and 5 bases respectively, with 9 bases between them. The CDR3: CASSPQGNEKLFF. The CDR3 DNA follows: TGCGCCAGCAGCCCACAGGGAAATGAAAAACTGTTTTTT.

This chain uses TRBV3-1 (or the pseudogene TRBV3-2) with TRBJ1-3, with D possibly TRBD1 on 5 matching bases. CDR1 and CDR2 from the germline V gene are LGHDT and YNNKEL (reference sequence). This CDR3 region has 15 residues. Trimming took off 0 bases at V and 2 bases at J, with 8 bases between the two ends. The CDR3: CASSQEWGPGNTIYF. The CDR3 nucleotides read TGTGCCAGCAGCCAAGAGTGGGGCCCTGGAAACACCATATATTTT.